A selection of T cell receptor beta chains follows, all from one sample in a study of blood T cell repertoires in COVID-19. The assay was immunoSEQ multiplex PCR, and TCRdb's table has in-frame clones only and misses some. The profile shows about 180,000 clones, roughly 87% of them singletons. Specimen: peripheral blood. These receptors were obtained from a woman between 65 and 79 years old with COVID-19, enrolled during active disease. Each CDR3 is given with its conserved first and last residue. The D gene is left open where the match is weak. Clone sizes are given selectively: once, few, many, or a class where the clone is expanded.

v_gene,d_gene,j_gene,abundance,CDR3aa,CDR3nt
TRBV19,TRBD2,TRBJ2-1,.,CASSMGGAYNEQFF,TGTGCCAGTAGTATGGGGGGGGCCTACAATGAGCAGTTCTTC
TRBV28,TRBD1,TRBJ1-2,.,CASSLSGTARNYGYTF,TGTGCCAGCAGTTTAAGTGGGACAGCGAGAAACTATGGCTACACCTTC
TRBV5-6,.,TRBJ1-2,.,CASSLADTNGYGYTF,TGTGCCAGCAGCTTGGCGGACACTAATGGCTATGGCTACACCTTC
TRBV10-3,.,TRBJ1-3,.,CAISVTGSSSGNTIYF,TGTGCCATCAGTGTCACAGGGTCGAGCTCTGGAAACACCATATATTTT
TRBV14,TRBD2,TRBJ2-1,.,CASSPPSPLAGSYSYNEQFF,TGTGCCAGCAGCCCCCCAAGCCCCCTAGCGGGTTCATACTCCTACAATGAGCAGTTCTTC
TRBV19,.,TRBJ1-2,.,CATRQTGGFAGYTF,TGTGCCACTAGGCAGACAGGTGGCTTTGCGGGCTACACCTTC
TRBV7-3,.,TRBJ2-2,.,CASSSLLNTGELFF,TGTGCCAGCAGCTCTCTTCTTAACACCGGGGAGCTGTTTTTT
TRBV7-9,TRBD1,TRBJ1-3,.,CASSLAGQTGNTIYF,TGTGCCAGCAGCTTAGCGGGACAGACTGGAAACACCATATATTTT
TRBV18,.,TRBJ2-3,.,CASSPGRTDTQYF,TGTGCCAGCTCACCAGGTAGAACAGATACGCAGTATTTT
TRBV5-1,TRBD1,TRBJ2-7,.,CASSLGGQISYEQYF,TGCGCCAGCAGCTTGGGGGGACAGATCTCCTACGAGCAGTACTTC
TRBV4-1,.,TRBJ1-5,.,CASSQDSLQPQHF,TGCGCCAGCAGCCAAGATAGCCTTCAGCCCCAGCATTTT
TRBV27,.,TRBJ1-1,.,CASSRQNTEAFF,TGTGCCAGCAGTCGACAGAACACTGAAGCTTTCTTT
TRBV18,.,TRBJ2-3,.,CASSRSVTDTQYF,TGTGCCAGCTCACGCTCAGTCACAGATACGCAGTATTTT
TRBV29-1,.,TRBJ1-1,once,CSVARLGTEAFF,TGCAGCGTTGCGAGGTTGGGCACTGAAGCTTTCTTT
TRBV7-2,TRBD1,TRBJ1-4,once,CASSLDRGQTNEKLFF,TGTGCCAGCAGCTTAGACAGGGGGCAAACTAATGAAAAACTGTTTTTT
TRBV5-1,.,TRBJ2-3,.,CASSQQGTDTQYF,TGCGCCAGCAGCCAGCAGGGCACAGATACGCAGTATTTT
TRBV30,TRBD1,TRBJ2-4,.,CACIFAGGEDIQYF,TGTGCCTGTATATTTGCAGGGGGAGAGGACATTCAGTACTTC
TRBV7-2,TRBD2,TRBJ2-1,.,CASSRSGSGTNEQFF,TGTGCCAGCAGCCGGTCCGGTAGCGGGACAAATGAGCAGTTCTTC
TRBV24-1,.,TRBJ2-7,.,CATSKSSTQQNEQYF,TGTGCCACAAGCAAGTCGTCGACTCAGCAGAACGAGCAGTACTTC
TRBV18,TRBD1,TRBJ1-1,.,CASSSRQGGTEAFF,TGTGCCAGCTCAAGTCGACAGGGGGGGACTGAAGCTTTCTTT